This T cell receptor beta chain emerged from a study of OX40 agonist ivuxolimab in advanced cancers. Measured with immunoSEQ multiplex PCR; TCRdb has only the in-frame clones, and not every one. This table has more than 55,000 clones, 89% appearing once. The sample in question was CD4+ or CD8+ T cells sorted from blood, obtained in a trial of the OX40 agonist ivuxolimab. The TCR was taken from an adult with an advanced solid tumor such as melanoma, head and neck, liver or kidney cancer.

Here the CDR3 DNA reads TGTGCCAGCAGCGTGGAGCGGGGGGGCGACTACAATGAGCAGTTCTTC. It translates to CASSVERGGDYNEQFF. V is TRBV9 and J is TRBJ2-1; TRBD2 agrees at 10 bases. Germline V gene lookup returns CDR1 SGDLS and CDR2 YYNGEE. J gave up 3 bases and V 2 bases, and 5 bases lay outside the gene matches. The CDR3 runs to 16 residues.